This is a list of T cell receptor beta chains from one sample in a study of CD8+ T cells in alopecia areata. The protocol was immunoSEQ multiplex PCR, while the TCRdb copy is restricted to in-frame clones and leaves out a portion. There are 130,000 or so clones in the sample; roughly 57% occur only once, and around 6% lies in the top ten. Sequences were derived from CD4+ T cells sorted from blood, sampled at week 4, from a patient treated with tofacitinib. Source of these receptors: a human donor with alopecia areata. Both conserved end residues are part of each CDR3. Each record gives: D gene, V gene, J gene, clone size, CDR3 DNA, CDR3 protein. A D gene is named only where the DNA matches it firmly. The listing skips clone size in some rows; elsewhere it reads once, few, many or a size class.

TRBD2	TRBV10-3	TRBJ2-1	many	TGTGCCATCACACCTAGCGGGAGGAACAATGAGCAGTTCTTC	CAITPSGRNNEQFF
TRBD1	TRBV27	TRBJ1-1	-	TGTGCCAGCAGTACAATCAGGGGGGGGACAGCTTTCTTT	CASSTIRGGTAFF
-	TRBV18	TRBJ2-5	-	TGTGCCAGCTCACCTGGGACAACAGCAGAGACCCAGTACTTC	CASSPGTTAETQYF
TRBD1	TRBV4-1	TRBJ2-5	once	TGCGCCAGCAGCTACGGGACAGTACAAGAGACCCAGTACTTC	CASSYGTVQETQYF
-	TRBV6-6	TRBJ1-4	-	TGTGCCAGCAGTTATCAGGAAAGAGGGTTACTGTTTTTT	CASSYQERGLLFF
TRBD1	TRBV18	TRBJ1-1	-	TGTGCCAGCTCACCACTGACAGGGGTGAACACTGAAGCTTTCTTT	CASSPLTGVNTEAFF
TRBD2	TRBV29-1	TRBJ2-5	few	TGCAGCGTTGTTGGGCTAGCGGCAGAGATTCAAGAGACCCAGTACTTC	CSVVGLAAEIQETQYF
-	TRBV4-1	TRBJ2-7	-	TGCGCCAGCAGATCGACGCAATATCTGATTGTCGGTCGTGACCAGTACTTC	CASRSTQYLIVGRDQYF
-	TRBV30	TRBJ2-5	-	TGTGCCTGGAGTACGACCTTAGAGACCCAGTACTTC	CAWSTTLETQYF
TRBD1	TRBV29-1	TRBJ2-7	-	TGCAGCGTTGAGAAGGACAGGGGCTACGAGCAGTACTTC	CSVEKDRGYEQYF
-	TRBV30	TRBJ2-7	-	TGTGCCTGGAGTGTACGAGGTGACGAGCAGTACTTC	CAWSVRGDEQYF
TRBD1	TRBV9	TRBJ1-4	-	TGTGCCAGCAGCGTAGGGACAGGGACTAGGGAAAAACTGTTTTTT	CASSVGTGTREKLFF
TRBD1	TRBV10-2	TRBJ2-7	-	TGCGCCAGCAGTCTGGGACAGGGCTACGAGCAGTACTTC	CASSLGQGYEQYF
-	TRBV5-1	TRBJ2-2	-	TGCGCCAGCAGCTTGGGTTCCGGGACCAACACCGGGGAGCTGTTTTTT	CASSLGSGTNTGELFF
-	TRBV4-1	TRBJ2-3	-	TGCGCCAGCAGCCAAGATATGGGGGCAGATACGCAGTATTTT	CASSQDMGADTQYF
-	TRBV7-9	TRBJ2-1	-	TGTGCCAGCAGCTTACGTCGGGATCACAATGAGCAGTTCTTC	CASSLRRDHNEQFF
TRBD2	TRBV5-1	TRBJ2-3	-	TGCGCCAGCAGTGGTAGCGGGGGGGCCAACACAGATACGCAGTATTTT	CASSGSGGANTDTQYF
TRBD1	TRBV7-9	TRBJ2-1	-	TGTGCCAGCAGTGTTCCCCCAACGGGACAGGGGATGTTCTTC	CASSVPPTGQGMFF
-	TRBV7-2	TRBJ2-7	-	TGTGCCAGCAGCTTAGAGACCGGGAACGAGCAGTACTTC	CASSLETGNEQYF
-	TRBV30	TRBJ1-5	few	TGTGCCTGGAGATCCAACTTCGGCCCCCAGCATTTT	CAWRSNFGPQHF
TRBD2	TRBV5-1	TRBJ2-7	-	TGCGCCAGCAGCTTGGGCTTTGGGACTAGCGGGGAAAACGAGCAGTACTTC	CASSLGFGTSGENEQYF